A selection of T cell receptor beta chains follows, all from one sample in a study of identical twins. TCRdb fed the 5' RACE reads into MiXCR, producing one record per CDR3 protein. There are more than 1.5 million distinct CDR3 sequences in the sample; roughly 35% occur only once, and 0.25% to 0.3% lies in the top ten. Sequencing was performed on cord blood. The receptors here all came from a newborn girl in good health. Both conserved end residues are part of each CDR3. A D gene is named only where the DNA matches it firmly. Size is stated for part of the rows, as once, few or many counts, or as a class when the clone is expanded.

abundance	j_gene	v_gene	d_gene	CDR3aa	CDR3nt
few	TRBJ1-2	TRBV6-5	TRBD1	CASSYLDRTPYGYTF	TGTGCCAGCAGTTACCTGGACAGGACACCCTATGGCTACACCTTC
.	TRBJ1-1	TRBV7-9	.	CASSLDPGHTGAFF	TGTGCCAGCAGCTTAGATCCCGGACACACTGGAGCTTTCTTT
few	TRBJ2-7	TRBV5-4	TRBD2	CASSLLTSGRYEQYF	TGTGCCAGCAGCCTACTTACTAGCGGGAGATACGAGCAGTACTTC
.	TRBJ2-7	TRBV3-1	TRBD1	CASSQEGGTAAYEQYF	TGTGCCAGCAGCCAAGAGGGTGGGACAGCCGCCTACGAGCAGTACTTC
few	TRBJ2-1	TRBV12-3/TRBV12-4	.	CASSSRRSYNEQFF	TGTGCCAGCAGCTCCCGAAGGTCCTACAATGAGCAGTTCTTC
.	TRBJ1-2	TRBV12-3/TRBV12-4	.	CASKNRRLYGYTF	TGTGCCAGCAAGAATAGGCGCCTCTATGGCTACACCTTC
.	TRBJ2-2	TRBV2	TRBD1	CASSRQGPGELFF	TGTGCCAGCAGCAGACAGGGACCCGGGGAGCTGTTTTTT
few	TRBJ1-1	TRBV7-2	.	CASSLFGTYTEAFF	TGTGCCAGCAGCCTTTTCGGGACATATACTGAAGCTTTCTTT
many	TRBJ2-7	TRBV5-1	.	CASRRTDYEQYF	TGCGCCAGCAGGCGGACAGATTACGAGCAGTACTTC
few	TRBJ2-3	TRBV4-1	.	CASSRNWRELPPDTQYF	TGCGCCAGCAGCCGCAACTGGCGAGAGTTGCCGCCAGATACGCAGTATTTT
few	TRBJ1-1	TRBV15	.	CATSRDPRNTEAFF	TGTGCCACCAGCAGAGATCCCAGGAACACTGAAGCTTTCTTT
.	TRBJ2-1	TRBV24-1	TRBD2	CATSDLWRESSYNEQFF	TGTGCCACCAGTGATTTATGGCGGGAGAGCTCCTACAATGAGCAGTTCTTC
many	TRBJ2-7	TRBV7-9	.	CASSAKIYEQYF	TGTGCCAGCAGCGCAAAGATCTACGAGCAGTACTTC
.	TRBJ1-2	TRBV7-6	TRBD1	CASSLRQGHNYGYTF	TGTGCCAGCAGCCTCCGACAGGGGCACAACTATGGCTACACCTTC
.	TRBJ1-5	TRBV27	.	CASSLGRFNQPQHF	TGTGCCAGCAGTTTGGGGCGCTTCAATCAGCCCCAGCATTTT
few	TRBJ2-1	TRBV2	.	CASRGLRRSSYNEQFF	TGTGCCAGCAGGGGACTTAGACGTAGCTCCTACAATGAGCAGTTCTTC
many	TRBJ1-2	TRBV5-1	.	CASSEASPYGYTF	TGCGCCAGCAGTGAAGCTTCTCCCTATGGCTACACCTTC
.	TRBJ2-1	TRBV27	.	CASSFWEDNEQFF	TGTGCCAGCAGTTTCTGGGAGGACAATGAGCAGTTCTTC
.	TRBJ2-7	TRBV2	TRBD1	CASSENPWTGESYEQYF	TGTGCCAGCAGTGAAAATCCTTGGACAGGGGAAAGCTACGAGCAGTACTTC
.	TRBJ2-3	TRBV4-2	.	CASSQGDNTDTQYF	TGTGCCAGCAGCCAAGGGGACAACACAGATACGCAGTATTTT
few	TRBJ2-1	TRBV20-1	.	CSGRGPGSIGNEQFF	TGCAGTGGTAGGGGTCCGGGCAGTATCGGCAATGAGCAGTTCTTC
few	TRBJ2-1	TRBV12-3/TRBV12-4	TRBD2	CASRGGASGSSYNEQFF	TGTGCCAGCAGGGGGGGGGCTAGCGGGAGCTCCTACAATGAGCAGTTCTTC
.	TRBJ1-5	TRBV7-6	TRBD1	CASSAGTGINQPQHF	TGTGCCAGCAGCGCCGGGACAGGCATCAATCAGCCCCAGCATTTT
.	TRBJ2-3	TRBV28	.	CASSSPSPGETDTQYF	TGTGCCAGCAGCTCCCCAAGCCCGGGAGAAACAGATACGCAGTATTTT
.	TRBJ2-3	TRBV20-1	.	CSARDGVASTGTQYF	TGCAGTGCTAGAGATGGAGTAGCTAGCACAGGTACGCAGTATTTT
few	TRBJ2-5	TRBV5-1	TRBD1	CASSLRGYGQGADEQYF	TGCGCCAGCAGCTTGAGGGGATATGGACAGGGGGCCGATGAGCAGTACTTC
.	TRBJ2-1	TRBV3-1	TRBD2	CASSQELEVLAGGRDEQFF	TGTGCCAGCAGCCAAGAGTTGGAAGTTTTAGCGGGAGGGCGAGATGAGCAGTTCTTC
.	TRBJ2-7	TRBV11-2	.	CASSLALGTPFAYEQYF	TGTGCCAGCAGCTTAGCCTTAGGGACACCCTTCGCCTACGAGCAGTACTTC
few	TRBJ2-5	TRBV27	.	CASSLGAPGTQYF	TGTGCCAGCAGTTTAGGGGCTCCAGGGACCCAGTACTTC
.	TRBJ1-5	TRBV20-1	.	CSASGGFQFPPFKPQHF	TGCAGTGCTAGTGGGGGTTTTCAGTTCCCCCCTTTCAAGCCCCAGCATTTT
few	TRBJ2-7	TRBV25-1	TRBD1	CASSEADRGFDEQYF	TGTGCCAGCAGTGAAGCTGACAGGGGGTTTGACGAGCAGTACTTC
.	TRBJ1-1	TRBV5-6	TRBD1	CASSLVRTGRTEAFF	TGTGCCAGCAGCTTGGTACGGACAGGGCGTACTGAAGCTTTCTTT
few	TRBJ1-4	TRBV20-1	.	CSASNDIANEKLFF	TGCAGTGCTAGTAACGATATAGCTAATGAAAAACTGTTTTTT
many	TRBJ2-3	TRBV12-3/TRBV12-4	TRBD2	CASSLAGTSGGRTDTQYF	TGTGCCAGCAGTTTAGCCGGGACTAGCGGGGGTCGCACAGATACGCAGTATTTT
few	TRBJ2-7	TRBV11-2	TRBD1	CASSAQVRTGVYEQYF	TGTGCCAGCAGCGCCCAAGTCAGGACAGGGGTCTACGAGCAGTACTTC
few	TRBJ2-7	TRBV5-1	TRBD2	CASSLSTSGYEQYF	TGCGCCAGCAGCTTGTCCACTAGCGGTTACGAGCAGTACTTC
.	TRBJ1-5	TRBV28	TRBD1	CASSHPHRGANQPQHF	TGTGCCAGCAGTCATCCGCACAGGGGGGCCAATCAGCCCCAGCATTTT
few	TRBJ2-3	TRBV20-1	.	CSARLAQSSTDTQYF	TGCAGTGCTAGACTAGCCCAATCTAGCACAGATACGCAGTATTTT
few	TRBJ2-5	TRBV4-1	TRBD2	CASSQVEASGSQETQYF	TGCGCCAGCAGCCAAGTTGAAGCTAGCGGGAGCCAAGAGACCCAGTACTTC
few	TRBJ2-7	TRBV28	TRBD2	CTSSLSGGAYEQYF	TGTACCAGCAGTCTTAGCGGGGGGGCCTACGAGCAGTACTTC
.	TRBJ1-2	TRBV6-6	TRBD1	CASSYDRDRGYTF	TGTGCCAGCAGTTATGACAGGGATCGAGGCTACACCTTC
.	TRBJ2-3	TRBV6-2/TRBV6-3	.	CASSYGEPPWGTDTQYF	TGTGCCAGCAGTTACGGAGAACCCCCCTGGGGGACAGATACGCAGTATTTT
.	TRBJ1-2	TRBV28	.	CASRPLDGYGYTF	TGTGCCAGCAGACCCTTGGACGGCTATGGCTACACCTTC
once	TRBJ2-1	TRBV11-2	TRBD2	CASSISAGGYNEQFF	TGTGCCAGCAGCATTTCCGCGGGGGGCTACAATGAGCAGTTCTTC
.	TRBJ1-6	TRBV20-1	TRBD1	CSARTGGNNSPLHF	TGCAGTGCTAGGACAGGGGGAAATAATTCACCCCTCCACTTT
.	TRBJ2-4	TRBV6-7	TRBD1	CASSYPRDRENIQYF	TGTGCCAGCAGTTACCCACGGGACAGAGAAAACATTCAGTACTTC
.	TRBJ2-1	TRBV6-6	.	CASSYTGATYNEQFF	TGTGCCAGCAGTTACACCGGGGCCACCTACAATGAGCAGTTCTTC
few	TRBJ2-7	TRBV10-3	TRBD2	CAITASGGFYNEQYF	TGTGCCATCACCGCTAGCGGGGGGTTCTACAATGAGCAGTACTTC
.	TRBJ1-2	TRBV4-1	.	CASSQEKGITNYGYTF	TGCGCCAGCAGCCAAGAAAAGGGGATTACTAACTATGGCTACACCTTC
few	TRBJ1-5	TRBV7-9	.	CASSSGTAGNQPQHF	TGTGCCAGCAGCTCCGGGACGGCGGGAAATCAGCCCCAGCATTTT
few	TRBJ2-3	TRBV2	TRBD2	CASKASGSPDTQYF	TGTGCCAGCAAGGCTAGCGGGAGTCCAGATACGCAGTATTTT
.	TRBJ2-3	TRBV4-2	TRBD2	CASSQVPSGSTDTQYF	TGTGCCAGCAGCCAAGTCCCTAGCGGAAGCACAGATACGCAGTATTTT
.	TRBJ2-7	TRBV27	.	CASSLYISGDRFYEQYF	TGTGCCAGCAGTTTATACATATCGGGGGACAGATTCTACGAGCAGTACTTC
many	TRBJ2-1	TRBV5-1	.	CASSSVAYNEQFF	TGCGCCAGCAGCTCCGTGGCCTACAATGAGCAGTTCTTC
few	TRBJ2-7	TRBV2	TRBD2	CASSLTSGGGNEQYF	TGTGCCAGCAGCCTGACTAGCGGGGGTGGGAACGAGCAGTACTTC
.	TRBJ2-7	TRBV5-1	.	CASSLRRLGGYEQYF	TGCGCCAGCAGCTTACGCCGGCTAGGTGGCTACGAGCAGTACTTC